These T cell receptor beta chains were read from a single sample in a study of response to subunit inactivated influenza vaccine. Via MiXCR, TCRdb re-called the RT-PCR reads, giving one row per CDR3 protein. The repertoire holds a few hundred thousand distinct CDR3 sequences, with about 15% as singletons. This material consisted of PBMCs from blood, taken 11 to 12 days after vaccination. The receptors come from a man aged 50 to 60 who received an inactivated influenza vaccine. Both conserved end residues are trimmed from each CDR3. Fields, in order: V gene, J gene, CDR3 protein.

v_gene: TRBV3-1; j_gene: TRBJ2-1; CDR3aa: ASSSGLAGGPVYNEQF
v_gene: TRBV6-5; j_gene: TRBJ2-1; CDR3aa: ASSSRTTPWDEQF
v_gene: TRBV5-1; j_gene: TRBJ2-6; CDR3aa: ASSWRVSSSGANVLT
v_gene: TRBV18; j_gene: TRBJ1-5; CDR3aa: ASSPQDGLNQPQH
v_gene: TRBV7-2; j_gene: TRBJ1-5; CDR3aa: ASSLTPNQPQH
v_gene: TRBV12-3/TRBV12-4; j_gene: TRBJ2-1; CDR3aa: ASHRGGAGGHEQF
v_gene: TRBV7-2; j_gene: TRBJ1-3; CDR3aa: ASSRMTRNTIY
v_gene: TRBV7-2; j_gene: TRBJ2-4; CDR3aa: ASSPQGSIQY
v_gene: TRBV28; j_gene: TRBJ2-1; CDR3aa: ASSVGGISGEQF
v_gene: TRBV14; j_gene: TRBJ2-1; CDR3aa: ATQPGTSANSYNEQF
v_gene: TRBV4-1; j_gene: TRBJ2-1; CDR3aa: ASSQDWTGSSYNEQF
v_gene: TRBV29-1; j_gene: TRBJ2-1; CDR3aa: SAAGTGTYNEQF
v_gene: TRBV5-1; j_gene: TRBJ2-1; CDR3aa: ASRKSSTYNEQF
v_gene: TRBV2; j_gene: TRBJ2-7; CDR3aa: ASSEVPGPSGDGEQY
v_gene: TRBV13; j_gene: TRBJ2-2; CDR3aa: ASSSRTGGNTGELF
v_gene: TRBV10-3; j_gene: TRBJ2-3; CDR3aa: AISQDRESQY
v_gene: TRBV20-1; j_gene: TRBJ2-2; CDR3aa: SARDVREGSPGELF
v_gene: TRBV7-9; j_gene: TRBJ2-1; CDR3aa: ASIAGVGNEQF
v_gene: TRBV7-2; j_gene: TRBJ2-5; CDR3aa: ASSLGLAFRVEETQY
v_gene: TRBV7-9; j_gene: TRBJ1-5; CDR3aa: ASSLTYSNQPQH
v_gene: TRBV12-3/TRBV12-4; j_gene: TRBJ1-3; CDR3aa: ASSLAQVTGNTIY
v_gene: TRBV29-1; j_gene: TRBJ2-3; CDR3aa: SVGYLWGLDPDTQY
v_gene: TRBV6-2/TRBV6-3; j_gene: TRBJ1-3; CDR3aa: AVGNGNTIY
v_gene: TRBV28; j_gene: TRBJ1-1; CDR3aa: ASSFVAGNVDTEAF
v_gene: TRBV10-3; j_gene: TRBJ2-5; CDR3aa: AIRNGPLGTSAQETQY
v_gene: TRBV4-3; j_gene: TRBJ2-5; CDR3aa: ASSQLGGQETQY
v_gene: TRBV7-8; j_gene: TRBJ2-7; CDR3aa: ASSPRGPSRQGLFYEQY
v_gene: TRBV29-1; j_gene: TRBJ2-7; CDR3aa: SVVTRDNEQY
v_gene: TRBV27; j_gene: TRBJ2-1; CDR3aa: ASIRQGDNEQF
v_gene: TRBV7-2; j_gene: TRBJ1-1; CDR3aa: ASRNPGQGMAF
v_gene: TRBV12-3/TRBV12-4; j_gene: TRBJ1-6; CDR3aa: ASSLQGAGNSPLH
v_gene: TRBV7-2; j_gene: TRBJ2-5; CDR3aa: ASSLAGGMGQETQY
v_gene: TRBV7-3; j_gene: TRBJ2-2; CDR3aa: ASRVGSPNTGELF
v_gene: TRBV29-1; j_gene: TRBJ2-7; CDR3aa: SVRRGQGGPNSYEQY
v_gene: TRBV5-1; j_gene: TRBJ2-5; CDR3aa: ASSWDSRDAGETQY
v_gene: TRBV7-9; j_gene: TRBJ2-3; CDR3aa: ASSLAVERDTQY
v_gene: TRBV7-8; j_gene: TRBJ2-1; CDR3aa: ASTARSGRLNEQF
v_gene: TRBV3-1; j_gene: TRBJ2-7; CDR3aa: ASSHPPGLAGYEQY
v_gene: TRBV6-2/TRBV6-3; j_gene: TRBJ1-5; CDR3aa: ASSLGTGRRGNQPQH
v_gene: TRBV9; j_gene: TRBJ2-7; CDR3aa: ASSVATGDMYEQY
v_gene: TRBV5-1; j_gene: TRBJ1-1; CDR3aa: ASSIGQGWTEAF
v_gene: TRBV29-1; j_gene: TRBJ2-3; CDR3aa: SVSDRYLTDTQY
v_gene: TRBV7-9; j_gene: TRBJ2-5; CDR3aa: ASGSGVGQETQY
v_gene: TRBV20-1; j_gene: TRBJ2-2; CDR3aa: SGEREVNTGELF
v_gene: TRBV7-2; j_gene: TRBJ2-3; CDR3aa: ASSSRGQSTDTQY
v_gene: TRBV20-1; j_gene: TRBJ2-3; CDR3aa: RALAGDTQY
v_gene: TRBV28; j_gene: TRBJ2-7; CDR3aa: ASRLPRGYEQY
v_gene: TRBV7-2; j_gene: TRBJ2-1; CDR3aa: ASSLGFSNNEQF
v_gene: TRBV7-9; j_gene: TRBJ1-3; CDR3aa: ASSFSGRGPGNTIY
v_gene: TRBV5-6; j_gene: TRBJ2-7; CDR3aa: ASSLEAEQY
v_gene: TRBV5-5; j_gene: TRBJ2-7; CDR3aa: ASSILTGSEQY
v_gene: TRBV12-3/TRBV12-4; j_gene: TRBJ1-3; CDR3aa: ASRQWDGSGNTIY
v_gene: TRBV4-1; j_gene: TRBJ2-7; CDR3aa: ASSQGGESYEQY
v_gene: TRBV7-9; j_gene: TRBJ2-3; CDR3aa: ASSPGLGIDTQY